These T cell receptor beta chains were read from a single sample in a study of blood T cell repertoires in COVID-19. This table comes from immunoSEQ multiplex PCR, and its TCRdb copy is limited to in-frame clones, with some not included. The data hold 300,000 to 450,000 clones, with around nine tenths observed a single time. The material sequenced was PBMCs or T cells enriched from blood (not recorded which). The receptors shown here come from a woman in her twenties or thirties who had been exposed to COVID-19. The CDR3 runs from the conserved cysteine through the conserved F or W. The order of the fields is V gene, D gene, clone size, J gene, CDR3 protein, CDR3 DNA. The D gene is left open where the match is weak. Clone sizes are given selectively: once, few, many, or a class where the clone is expanded.

TRBV4-2	.	.	TRBJ2-4	CASSLSQLRQNIQYF	TGTGCCAGCAGCCTTAGCCAGTTGCGCCAAAACATTCAGTACTTC
TRBV4-2	TRBD2	.	TRBJ2-1	CASSFGLAGVGHGNEQFF	TGTGCCAGCAGCTTCGGACTAGCGGGAGTGGGGCACGGCAATGAGCAGTTCTTC
TRBV24-1	TRBD1	.	TRBJ2-3	CATSDWTTGGGPDTQYF	TGTGCCACCAGTGATTGGACGACAGGGGGAGGGCCAGATACGCAGTATTTT
TRBV19	TRBD1	.	TRBJ2-3	CASSIVQGATTDTQYF	TGTGCCAGTAGTATAGTTCAGGGGGCGACCACAGATACGCAGTATTTT
TRBV7-3	TRBD2	.	TRBJ2-2	CASSSPAGTSGSAGELFF	TGTGCCAGCAGCTCACCCGCGGGGACTAGCGGGAGTGCCGGGGAGCTGTTTTTT
TRBV7-2	.	.	TRBJ2-1	CASSFASSYNEQFF	TGTGCCAGCAGCTTCGCGAGCTCCTACAATGAGCAGTTCTTC
TRBV27	.	.	TRBJ1-2	CASSSIRYRVPDYGYTF	TGTGCCAGCAGTTCTATCAGGTACAGGGTACCTGACTATGGCTACACCTTC
TRBV18	TRBD1	.	TRBJ2-7	CASSPKEGQGTLYEQYF	TGTGCCAGCTCACCTAAGGAGGGACAGGGAACCCTCTACGAGCAGTACTTC
TRBV2	TRBD1	.	TRBJ1-1	CASTDPDRVFQAFF	TGTGCCAGCACCGACCCGGACAGGGTGTTTCAAGCTTTCTTT
TRBV27	.	few	TRBJ2-7	CASSWAGNSYEQYF	TGTGCCAGCAGTTGGGCCGGAAACTCCTACGAGCAGTACTTC
TRBV7-9	.	.	TRBJ2-1	CASSPGANEQFF	TGTGCCAGCAGCCCCGGAGCCAATGAGCAGTTCTTC
TRBV6-6	.	.	TRBJ2-7	CASRETGEQYF	TGTGCCAGCAGGGAAACAGGCGAGCAGTACTTC
TRBV7-9	.	.	TRBJ2-3	CASSQTGTAADTQYF	TGTGCCAGCAGCCAAACAGGGACCGCGGCAGATACGCAGTATTTT
TRBV12-3/TRBV12-4	.	.	TRBJ2-7	CASSLRQAYEQYF	TGTGCCAGCAGTTTAAGACAGGCCTACGAGCAGTACTTC
TRBV11-3	TRBD1	.	TRBJ1-6	CASNRGGQINSPLHF	TGTGCCAGCAACCGGGGGGGACAGATTAATTCACCCCTCCACTTT
TRBV24-1	.	.	TRBJ2-2	CATRGNQADTGELFF	TGTGCCACCAGGGGTAACCAGGCAGACACCGGGGAGCTGTTTTTT
TRBV3-1/TRBV3-2	.	.	TRBJ1-5	CASSQDPSSYQPQHF	TGTGCCAGCAGCCAAGATCCCAGTTCGTATCAGCCCCAGCATTTT
TRBV7-7	.	.	TRBJ2-1	CASSHRGGNEQFF	TGTGCCAGCAGCCACAGGGGGGGCAATGAGCAATTCTTC
TRBV6-6	.	.	TRBJ1-2	CASSLGQREIYGYTF	TGTGCCAGCAGCTTAGGACAGAGGGAAATCTATGGCTACACCTTC
TRBV28	.	.	TRBJ2-7	CASRPGISYEQYF	TGTGCCAGCAGACCCGGGATCTCCTACGAGCAGTACTTC
TRBV2	TRBD1	.	TRBJ1-1	CASSRSLRDRVSAFF	TGTGCCAGCAGTAGAAGCCTCCGGGACAGGGTGTCCGCTTTCTTT
TRBV19	.	.	TRBJ1-5	CASSGPARQPQHF	TGTGCCAGTAGTGGCCCCGCACGTCAGCCCCAGCATTTT
TRBV10-2	TRBD2	once	TRBJ2-7	CASSESRGLAGLYEQYF	TGCGCCAGCAGTGAGTCCCGGGGGCTAGCGGGACTCTACGAGCAGTACTTC
TRBV10-1	TRBD1	.	TRBJ1-5	CASRRPGTGFGCNQPQHF	TGCGCCAGCAGACGTCCCGGGACAGGGTTCGGGTGTAATCAGCCCCAGCATTTT
TRBV9	.	.	TRBJ2-1	CASSGLYDGVTGNEQFF	TGTGCCAGCAGCGGCCTATATGACGGGGTCACGGGTAATGAGCAGTTCTTC
TRBV7-3	.	.	TRBJ1-1	CASKNGQPNTEAFF	TGTGCCAGCAAAAATGGACAGCCGAACACTGAAGCTTTCTTT
TRBV11-2	TRBD2	.	TRBJ2-1	CASSFQTSGNNEQFF	TGTGCCAGCAGCTTTCAGACTAGCGGAAACAATGAGCAGTTCTTC
TRBV28	.	.	TRBJ2-7	CASSSGALQGTGYEQYF	TGTGCCAGCAGTTCGGGGGCCCTACAGGGGACTGGGTACGAGCAGTACTTC
TRBV7-8	TRBD1	.	TRBJ1-4	CASSSSEGAYEKLFF	TGTGCCAGCAGCTCGAGCGAGGGGGCGTATGAAAAACTGTTTTTT
TRBV4-1	TRBD1	.	TRBJ2-2	CASSRHGQGSTGELFF	TGCGCCAGCAGCCGCCATGGACAGGGTAGCACCGGGGAGCTGTTTTTT
TRBV11-1	.	.	TRBJ1-1	CASSLRDTNTEAFF	TGTGCCAGCAGCCTCAGGGATACGAACACTGAAGCTTTCTTT
TRBV7-9	.	.	TRBJ2-1	CASSSESWTPPFDEQFF	TGTGCCAGCAGCTCGGAGAGCTGGACTCCACCATTCGATGAGCAGTTCTTC
TRBV5-4	.	.	TRBJ2-2	CASSFGVPGELFF	TGTGCCAGCAGCTTCGGTGTTCCCGGGGAGCTGTTTTTT
TRBV5-1	.	.	TRBJ2-3	CASSLGVQGYTDTQYF	TGCGCCAGCAGCTTGGGTGTTCAGGGATACACAGATACGCAGTATTTT
TRBV11-2	.	.	TRBJ1-1	CASSLRVRDEAFF	TGTGCCAGCAGCTTGAGGGTGAGGGATGAAGCTTTCTTT